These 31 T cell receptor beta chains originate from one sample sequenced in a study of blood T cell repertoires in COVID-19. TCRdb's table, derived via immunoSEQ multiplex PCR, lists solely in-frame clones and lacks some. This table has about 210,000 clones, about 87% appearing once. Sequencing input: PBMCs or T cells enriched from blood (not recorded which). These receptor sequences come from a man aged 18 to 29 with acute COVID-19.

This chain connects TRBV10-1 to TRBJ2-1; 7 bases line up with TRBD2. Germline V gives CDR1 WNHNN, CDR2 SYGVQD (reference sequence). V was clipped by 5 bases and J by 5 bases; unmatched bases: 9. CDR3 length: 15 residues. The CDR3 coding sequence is TGCGCCAGCAGTCCAGCGGGACCAGAAGACAATGAGCAGTTCTTC. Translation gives CASSPAGPEDNEQFF.

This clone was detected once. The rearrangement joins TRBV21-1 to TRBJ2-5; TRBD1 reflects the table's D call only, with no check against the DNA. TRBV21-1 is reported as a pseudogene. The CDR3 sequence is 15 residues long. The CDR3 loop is CASKQRPQGGETQYF. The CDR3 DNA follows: TGTGCCAGCAAGCAACGGCCACAGGGGGGAGAGACCCAGTACTTC.

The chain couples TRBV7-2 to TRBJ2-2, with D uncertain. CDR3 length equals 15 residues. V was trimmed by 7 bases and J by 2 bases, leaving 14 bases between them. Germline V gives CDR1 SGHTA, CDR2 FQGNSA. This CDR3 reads CASNHLNFNTGELFF. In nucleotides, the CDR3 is TGTGCCAGCAACCATCTCAACTTTAACACCGGGGAGCTGTTTTTT.

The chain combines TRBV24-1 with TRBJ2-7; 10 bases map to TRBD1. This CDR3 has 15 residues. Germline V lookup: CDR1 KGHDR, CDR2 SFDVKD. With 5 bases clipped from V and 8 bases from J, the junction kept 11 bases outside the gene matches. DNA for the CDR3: TGTGCCACCAGTGCCGATTCTGGGGGACAGGGGAAGCAGTACTTC. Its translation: CATSADSGGQGKQYF.

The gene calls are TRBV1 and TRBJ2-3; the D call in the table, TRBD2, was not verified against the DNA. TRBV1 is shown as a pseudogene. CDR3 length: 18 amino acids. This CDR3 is CTSSQELGAGGRTDTQYF. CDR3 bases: TGCACCAGCAGCCAAGAATTGGGAGCGGGAGGGCGAACAGATACGCAGTATTTT.

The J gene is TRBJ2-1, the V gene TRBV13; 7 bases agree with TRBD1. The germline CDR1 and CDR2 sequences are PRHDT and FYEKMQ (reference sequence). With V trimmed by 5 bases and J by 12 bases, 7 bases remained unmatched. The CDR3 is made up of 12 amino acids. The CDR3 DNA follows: TGTGCCAGCAGCCCTACAGGGGCGGTGCAGTTCTTC. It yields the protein CASSPTGAVQFF.

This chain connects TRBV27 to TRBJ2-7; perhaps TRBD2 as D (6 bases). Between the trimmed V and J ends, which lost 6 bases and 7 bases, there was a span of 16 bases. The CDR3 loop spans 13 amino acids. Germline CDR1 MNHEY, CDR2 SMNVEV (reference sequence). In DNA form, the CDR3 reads TGTGCCAGCAGCCTATTTAGCGGTGAGGAGCAGTACTTC. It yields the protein CASSLFSGEEQYF.

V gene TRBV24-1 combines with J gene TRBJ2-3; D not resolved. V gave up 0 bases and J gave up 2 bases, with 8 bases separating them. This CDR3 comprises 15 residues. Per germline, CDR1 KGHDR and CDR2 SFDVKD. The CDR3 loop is CATSDLGGDTDTQYF. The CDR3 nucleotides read TGTGCCACCAGTGATTTGGGCGGAGACACAGATACGCAGTATTTT.

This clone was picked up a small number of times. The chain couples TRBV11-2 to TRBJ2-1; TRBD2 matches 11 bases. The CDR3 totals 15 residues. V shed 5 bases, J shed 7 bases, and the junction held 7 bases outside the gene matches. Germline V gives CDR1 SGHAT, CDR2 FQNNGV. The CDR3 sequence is CASSKLAGERNEQFF. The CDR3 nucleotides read TGTGCCAGCAGCAAACTAGCGGGAGAACGGAATGAGCAGTTCTTC. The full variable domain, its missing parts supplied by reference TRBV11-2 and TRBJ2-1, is EAGVAQSPRYKIIEKRQSVAFWCNPISGHATLYWYQQILGQGPKLLIQFQNNGVVDDSQLPKDRFSAERLKGVDSTLKIQPAKLEDSAVYLCASSKLAGERNEQFFGPGTRLTVL.

DNA of the CDR3: TGTGCCAGCAGACCGACAACCCGAGAACCCCAGCATTTT. Its protein product is CASRPTTREPQHF. The chain recombines TRBV28 with TRBJ1-5; D ambiguous. Germline lookup yields CDR1 MDHEN and CDR2 SYDVKM. The ends were cut back, 6 bases at V and 10 bases at J, with 16 bases in the middle. This CDR3 is 13 amino acids long.

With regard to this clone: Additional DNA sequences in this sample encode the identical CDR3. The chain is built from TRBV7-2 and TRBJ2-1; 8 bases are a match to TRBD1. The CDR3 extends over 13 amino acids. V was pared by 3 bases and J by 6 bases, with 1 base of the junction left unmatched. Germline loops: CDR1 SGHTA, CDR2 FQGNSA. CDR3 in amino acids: CASSLDRVNEQFF. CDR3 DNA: TGTGCCAGCAGCTTGGACAGGGTCAATGAGCAGTTCTTC. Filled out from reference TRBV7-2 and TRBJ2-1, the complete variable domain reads GAGVSQSPSNKVTEKGKDVELRCDPISGHTALYWYRQSLGQGLEFLIYFQGNSAPDKSGLPSDRFSAERTGGSVSTLTIQRTQQEDSAVYLCASSLDRVNEQFFGPGTRLTVL.

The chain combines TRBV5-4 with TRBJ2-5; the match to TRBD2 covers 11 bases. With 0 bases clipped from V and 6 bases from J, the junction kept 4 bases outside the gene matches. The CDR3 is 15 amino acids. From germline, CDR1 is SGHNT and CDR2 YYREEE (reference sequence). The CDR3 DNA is TGTGCCAGCAGCTTGGAGCTAGCGGGGGGAAAGACCCAGTACTTC. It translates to CASSLELAGGKTQYF.

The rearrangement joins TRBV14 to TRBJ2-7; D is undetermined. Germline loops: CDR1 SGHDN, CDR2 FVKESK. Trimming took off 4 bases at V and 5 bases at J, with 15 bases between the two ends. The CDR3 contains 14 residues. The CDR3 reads CASSRIRVANEQYF. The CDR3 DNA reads TGTGCCAGCAGCCGCATCCGGGTGGCTAACGAGCAGTACTTC. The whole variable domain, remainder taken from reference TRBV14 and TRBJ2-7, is EAGVTQFPSHSVIEKGQTVTLRCDPISGHDNLYWYRRVMGKEIKFLLHFVKESKQDESGMPNNRFLAERTGGTYSTLKVQPAELEDSGVYFCASSRIRVANEQYFGPGTRLTVT.

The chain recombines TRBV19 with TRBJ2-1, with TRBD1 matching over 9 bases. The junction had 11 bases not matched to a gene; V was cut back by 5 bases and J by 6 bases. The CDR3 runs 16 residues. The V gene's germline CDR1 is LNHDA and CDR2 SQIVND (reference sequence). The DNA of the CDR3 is TGTGCCAGTAGTTTCTCTTCGACAGGGGGGGGCAATGAGCAGTTCTTC. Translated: CASSFSSTGGGNEQFF.

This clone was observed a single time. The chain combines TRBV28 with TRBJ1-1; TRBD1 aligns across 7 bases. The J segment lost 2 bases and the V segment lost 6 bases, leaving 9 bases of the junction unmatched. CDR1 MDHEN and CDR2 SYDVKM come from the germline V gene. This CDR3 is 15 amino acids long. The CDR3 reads CASSTLQGKNTEAFF. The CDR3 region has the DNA TGTGCCAGCAGCACCTTACAGGGGAAAAACACTGAAGCTTTCTTT.

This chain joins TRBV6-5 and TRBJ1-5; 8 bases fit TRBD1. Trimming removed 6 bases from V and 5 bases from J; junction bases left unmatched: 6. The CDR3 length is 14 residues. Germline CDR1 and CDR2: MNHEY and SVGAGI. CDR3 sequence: CASRGQARDQPQHF. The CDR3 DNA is TGTGCCAGCAGGGGACAGGCAAGGGATCAGCCCCAGCATTTT.

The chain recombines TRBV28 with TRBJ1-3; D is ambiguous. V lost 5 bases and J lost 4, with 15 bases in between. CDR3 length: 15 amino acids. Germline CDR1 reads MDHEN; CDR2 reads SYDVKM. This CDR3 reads CASSVGLVHGNTIYF. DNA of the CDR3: TGTGCCAGCAGTGTCGGGTTGGTTCACGGAAACACCATATATTTT.

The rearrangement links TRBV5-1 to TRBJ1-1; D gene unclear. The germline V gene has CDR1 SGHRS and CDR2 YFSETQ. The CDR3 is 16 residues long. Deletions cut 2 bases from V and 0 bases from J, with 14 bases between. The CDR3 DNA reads TGCGCCAGCAGCTTAAATGACGGGAGCATGAACACTGAAGCTTTCTTT. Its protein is CASSLNDGSMNTEAFF.

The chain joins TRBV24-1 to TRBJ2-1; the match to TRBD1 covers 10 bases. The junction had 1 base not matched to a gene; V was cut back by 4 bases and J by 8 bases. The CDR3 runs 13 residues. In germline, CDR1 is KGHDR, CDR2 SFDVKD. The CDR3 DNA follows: TGTGCCACCAGTGACGGGACAGGGGATGAGCAGTTCTTC. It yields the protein CATSDGTGDEQFF.

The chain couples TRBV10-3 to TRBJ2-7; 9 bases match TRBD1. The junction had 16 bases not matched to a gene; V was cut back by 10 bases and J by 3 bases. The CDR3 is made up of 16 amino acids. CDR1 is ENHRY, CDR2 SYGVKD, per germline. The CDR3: CATVVGRTGDDYEQYF. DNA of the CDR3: TGTGCCACCGTAGTAGGTAGGACAGGGGATGACTACGAGCAGTACTTC.

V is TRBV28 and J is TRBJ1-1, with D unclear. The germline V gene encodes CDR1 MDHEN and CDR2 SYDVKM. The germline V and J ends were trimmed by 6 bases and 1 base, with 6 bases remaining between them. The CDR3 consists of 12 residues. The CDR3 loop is CASSPENTEAFF. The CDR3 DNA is TGTGCCAGCAGCCCAGAGAACACTGAAGCTTTCTTT.

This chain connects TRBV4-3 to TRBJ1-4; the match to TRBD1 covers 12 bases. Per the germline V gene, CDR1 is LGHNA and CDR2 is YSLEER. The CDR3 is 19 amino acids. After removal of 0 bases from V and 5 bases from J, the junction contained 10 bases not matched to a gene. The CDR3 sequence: CASSQEIWGQGAQNEKLFF. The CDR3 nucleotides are TGCGCCAGCAGCCAAGAAATATGGGGACAGGGGGCGCAGAATGAAAAACTGTTTTTT.

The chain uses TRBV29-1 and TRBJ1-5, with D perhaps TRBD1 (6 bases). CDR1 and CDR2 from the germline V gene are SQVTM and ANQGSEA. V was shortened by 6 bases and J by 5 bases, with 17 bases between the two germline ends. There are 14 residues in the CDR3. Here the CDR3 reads CSVMDGGADQPQHF. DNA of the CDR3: TGCAGCGTGATGGATGGGGGCGCGGATCAGCCCCAGCATTTT.

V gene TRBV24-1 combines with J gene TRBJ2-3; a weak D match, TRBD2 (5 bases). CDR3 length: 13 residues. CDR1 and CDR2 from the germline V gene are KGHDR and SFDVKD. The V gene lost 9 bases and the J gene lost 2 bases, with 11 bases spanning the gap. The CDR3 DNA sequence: TGTGCCACCGGAAGGGAGTACACAGATACGCAGTATTTT. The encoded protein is CATGREYTDTQYF.

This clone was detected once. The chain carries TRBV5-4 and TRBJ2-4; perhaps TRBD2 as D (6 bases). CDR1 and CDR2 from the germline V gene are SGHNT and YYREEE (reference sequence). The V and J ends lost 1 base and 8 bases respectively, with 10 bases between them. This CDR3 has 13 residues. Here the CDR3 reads CASSLQGGDIQYF. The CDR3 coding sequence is TGTGCCAGCAGCTTGCAGGGCGGGGACATTCAGTACTTC.

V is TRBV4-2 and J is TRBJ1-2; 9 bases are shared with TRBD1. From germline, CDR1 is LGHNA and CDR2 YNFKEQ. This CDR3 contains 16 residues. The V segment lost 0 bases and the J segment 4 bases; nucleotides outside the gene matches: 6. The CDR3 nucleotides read TGTGCCAGCAGCCAAGAGGCGACAGGGGGATCCTATGGCTACACCTTC. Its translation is CASSQEATGGSYGYTF.

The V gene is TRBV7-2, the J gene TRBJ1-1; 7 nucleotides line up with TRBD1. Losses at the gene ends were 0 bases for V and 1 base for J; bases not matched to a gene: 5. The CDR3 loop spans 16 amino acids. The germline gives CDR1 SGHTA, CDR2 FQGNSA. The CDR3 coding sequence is TGTGCCAGCAGCTTAGCGGGGACAGCGACGAACACTGAAGCTTTCTTT. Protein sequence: CASSLAGTATNTEAFF.

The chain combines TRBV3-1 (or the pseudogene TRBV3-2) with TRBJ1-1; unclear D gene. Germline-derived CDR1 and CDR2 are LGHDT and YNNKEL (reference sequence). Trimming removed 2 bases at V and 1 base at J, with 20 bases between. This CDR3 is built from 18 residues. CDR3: CASSQRNLDTSSNTEAFF. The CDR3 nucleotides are TGTGCCAGCAGCCAAAGGAATCTTGACACTTCCTCGAACACTGAAGCTTTCTTT.

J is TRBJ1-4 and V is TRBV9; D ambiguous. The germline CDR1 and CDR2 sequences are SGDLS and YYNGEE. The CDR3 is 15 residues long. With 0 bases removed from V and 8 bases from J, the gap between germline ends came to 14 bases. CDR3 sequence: CASSVGEAPREKLFF. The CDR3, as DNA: TGTGCCAGCAGCGTAGGCGAGGCCCCACGCGAAAAACTGTTTTTT. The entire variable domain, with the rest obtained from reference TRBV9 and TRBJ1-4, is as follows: DSGVTQTPKHLITATGQRVTLRCSPRSGDLSVYWYQQSLDQGLQFLIQYYNGEERAKGNILERFSAQQFPDLHSELNLSSLELGDSALYFCASSVGEAPREKLFFGSGTQLSVL.

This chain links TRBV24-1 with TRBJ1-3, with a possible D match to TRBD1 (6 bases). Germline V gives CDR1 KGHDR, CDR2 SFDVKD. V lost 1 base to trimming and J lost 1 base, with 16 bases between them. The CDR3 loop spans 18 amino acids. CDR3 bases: TGTGCCACCAGTGATTTCCGGGAGGGGGGATCTTCTGGAAACACCATATATTTT. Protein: CATSDFREGGSSGNTIYF.

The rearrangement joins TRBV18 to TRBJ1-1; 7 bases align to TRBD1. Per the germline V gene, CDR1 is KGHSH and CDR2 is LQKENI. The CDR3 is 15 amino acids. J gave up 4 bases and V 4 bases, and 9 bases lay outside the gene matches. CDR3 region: CASSRETGLGTEAFF. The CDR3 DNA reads TGTGCCAGCTCACGAGAGACAGGGTTGGGCACTGAAGCTTTCTTT.